The 5 T cell receptor beta chains reported below all come from one sample, sequenced in a study of somatic mutations in cytotoxic T cells in rheumatoid arthritis. Sequencing was performed with immunoSEQ multiplex PCR; in TCRdb, only in-frame clones are kept and a portion is missing. The profile shows 9,500 to 15,000 clones, less than 90% of them singletons. Material for sequencing was CD8+ T cells sorted from blood. The origin of the receptors is a woman aged 60-75 years in good health.

The J gene is TRBJ2-5, the V gene TRBV29-1, with 10 bases aligning to TRBD2. V shed 2 bases and J 13 bases; nucleotides not matched to a gene: 7. The germline V gene encodes CDR1 SQVTM and CDR2 ANQGSEA. CDR3 size: 12 residues. CDR3: CSVEYLAGALYF. For the CDR3, the DNA is TGCAGCGTTGAATACCTAGCGGGGGCCCTGTACTTC.

DNA for the CDR3: TGTGCCAGCAGCGCTAGCGGGCTTACAGATACGCAGTATTTT. Translation: CASSASGLTDTQYF. The genes are TRBV9 and TRBJ2-3; 8 bases fit TRBD2. The CDR3 extends over 14 amino acids. J was trimmed by 3 bases and V by 3 bases; bases with no gene match: 3. CDR1 and CDR2 (germline): SGDLS, YYNGEE.

This clone occurred a few times. The chain has TRBV9 and TRBJ2-7; 9 nucleotides line up with TRBD2. V lost 0 bases and J lost 5; bases outside the gene matches: 6. CDR3 length: 15 amino acids. Germline values: CDR1 SGDLS, CDR2 YYNGEE. CDR3 in DNA: TGTGCCAGCAGCGTAGGGACTAGCGACGGGAACGAGCAGTACTTC. Its translation: CASSVGTSDGNEQYF.

This chain uses TRBV5-1 with TRBJ2-1; 8 bases match TRBD1. CDR1 SGHRS and CDR2 YFSETQ come from the germline V gene. The V and J ends lost 4 bases and 2 bases, in that order; junction bases with no gene match: 8. CDR3 length: 16 amino acids. The CDR3 DNA reads TGCGCCAGCAGCGCTAGTCAGGGGGCACCCTACAATGAGCAGTTCTTC. Protein sequence: CASSASQGAPYNEQFF. Supplemented by reference TRBV5-1 and TRBJ2-1, the full variable domain reads KAGVTQTPRYLIKTRGQQVTLSCSPISGHRSVSWYQQTPGQGLQFLFEYFSETQRNKGNFPGRFSGRQFSNSRSEMNVSTLELGDSALYLCASSASQGAPYNEQFFGPGTRLTVL.

A single count supports this clone. This chain connects TRBV10-1 to TRBJ1-1, with 8 bases fitting TRBD1. This CDR3 contains 12 residues. Unmatched junction bases numbered 5, after V lost 9 bases and J lost 5 bases. Germline values: CDR1 WNHNN, CDR2 SYGVQD (reference sequence). The CDR3 DNA is TGCGCCAGGGACAGGGTTCGGACTGAAGCTTTCTTT. Amino acid sequence: CARDRVRTEAFF.